This T cell receptor beta chain derives from a study of neurological immune-mediated disorders. Study results and caveats: Among 34 multiple sclerosis patients, 18 had repertoires that phylogenetic grouping placed in one related-CDR3 cluster, a possible signature. The level of TCR clonal expansion was highest in patients with HTLV-1-associated myelopathy and lowest in multiple sclerosis, where it fell below the level seen in healthy controls.

The unsorted libraries had their origin in 2 million PBMCs stored at -80 C. This clonotype has a count of ten or more. Its matching antigen is unknown. 5'RACE employing 10-nucleotide random UMIs yielded the cDNA. TCRdb passed the 5' RACE reads through MiXCR, listing each CDR3 protein once. In the table there are approximately 51,000 distinct CDR3 sequences, around 3.5% of which are singletons. The CDR3 is made up of 13 amino acids. Germline V gene lookup returns CDR1 SGHVS and CDR2 FQNEAQ. With V trimmed by 5 bases and J by 4 bases, 3 bases remained unmatched. The V call is TRBV7-8, the J call TRBJ2-7; 9 positions agree with TRBD1. This receptor was obtained from a man aged 40-49 years with multiple sclerosis. Source material: PBMCs. CDR3 DNA sequence: TGTGCCAGCAGCACAGGGGGCGCATACGAGCAGTACTTC. It yields the protein CASSTGGAYEQYF.